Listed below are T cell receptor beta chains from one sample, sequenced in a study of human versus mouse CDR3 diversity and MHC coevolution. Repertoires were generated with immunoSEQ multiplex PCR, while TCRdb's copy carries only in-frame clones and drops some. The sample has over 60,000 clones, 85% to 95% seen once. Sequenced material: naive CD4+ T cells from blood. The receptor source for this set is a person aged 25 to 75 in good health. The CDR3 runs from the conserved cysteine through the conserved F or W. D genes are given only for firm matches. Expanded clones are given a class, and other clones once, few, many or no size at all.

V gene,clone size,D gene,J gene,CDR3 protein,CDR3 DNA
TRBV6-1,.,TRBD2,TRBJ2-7,CASQRESSYEQYF,TGTGCCAGCCAGCGGGAGTCCTCCTACGAGCAGTACTTC
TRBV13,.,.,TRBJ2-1,CASSLVGASSGNEQFF,TGTGCCAGCAGCTTAGTCGGCGCCAGTTCAGGGAATGAGCAGTTCTTC
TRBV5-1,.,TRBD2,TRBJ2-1,CASSKGTSGRNEQFF,TGCGCCAGCAGCAAAGGGACTAGCGGGCGCAATGAGCAGTTCTTC
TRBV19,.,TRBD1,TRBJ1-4,CASSAGQGFNEKLFF,TGTGCCAGTAGTGCCGGACAGGGCTTTAATGAAAAACTGTTTTTT
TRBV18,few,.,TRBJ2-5,CASSNGYQETQYF,TGTGCCAGCTCAAACGGGTACCAAGAGACCCAGTACTTC
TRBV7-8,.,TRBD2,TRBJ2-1,CASSQRLAGANNEQFF,TGTGCCAGCAGCCAGAGGCTAGCGGGGGCCAACAATGAGCAGTTCTTC
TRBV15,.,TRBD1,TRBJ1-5,CATSRETGFGQPQHF,TGTGCCACCAGCAGAGAGACAGGGTTTGGTCAGCCCCAGCATTTT
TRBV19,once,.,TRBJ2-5,CASSIDLPSQETQYF,TGTGCCAGTAGTATAGACCTCCCGTCCCAAGAGACCCAGTACTTC
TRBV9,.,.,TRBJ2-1,CASSPQGPGYNEQFF,TGTGCCAGCAGCCCACAGGGCCCGGGGTACAATGAGCAGTTCTTC
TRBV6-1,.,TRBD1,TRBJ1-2,CASSEWTGDGYTF,TGTGCCAGCAGTGAATGGACAGGGGATGGCTACACCTTC
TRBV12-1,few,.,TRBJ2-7,CASSPGTSGGQYEQYF,TGTGCCAGCAGTCCCGGGACTAGCGGGGGACAATACGAGCAGTACTTC
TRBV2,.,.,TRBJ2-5,CASKRVEETQYF,TGTGCCAGCAAACGAGTGGAAGAGACCCAGTACTTC
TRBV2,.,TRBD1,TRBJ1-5,CASSVDTGAPGQPQHF,TGTGCCAGCAGCGTCGACACAGGGGCCCCGGGTCAGCCCCAGCATTTT
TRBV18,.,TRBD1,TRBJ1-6,CASSPAGTGNSPLHF,TGTGCCAGCTCACCCGCCGGGACAGGCAATTCACCCCTCCACTTT
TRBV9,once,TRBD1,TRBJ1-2,CASSVETSTGGINGYTF,TGTGCCAGCAGCGTAGAGACTTCGACAGGGGGAATTAATGGCTACACCTTC
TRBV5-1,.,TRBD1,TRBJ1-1,CASSQSQGANTEAFF,TGCGCCAGCAGCCAATCCCAGGGGGCGAACACTGAAGCTTTCTTT
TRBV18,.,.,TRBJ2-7,CASSPLSGEQYF,TGTGCCAGCTCACCGCTCTCGGGCGAGCAGTACTTC
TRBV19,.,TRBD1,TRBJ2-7,CASSIGDRAYEQYF,TGTGCCAGTAGTATAGGGGACAGAGCCTACGAGCAGTACTTC
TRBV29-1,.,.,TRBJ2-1,CSVERGSGNEQFF,TGCAGCGTCGAGCGAGGATCGGGGAATGAGCAGTTCTTC
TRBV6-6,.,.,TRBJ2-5,CASSPVSSQETQYF,TGTGCCAGCAGCCCGGTGTCTAGCCAAGAGACCCAGTACTTC
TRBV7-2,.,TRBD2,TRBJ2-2,CASSRSGGAIGELFF,TGTGCCAGCAGCCGGAGCGGGGGGGCCATCGGGGAGCTGTTTTTT
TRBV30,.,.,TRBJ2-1,CAWGADVGYNEQFF,TGTGCCTGGGGGGCGGACGTTGGATACAATGAGCAGTTCTTC
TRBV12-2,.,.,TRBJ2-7,CASRLPGQGGDEQYF,TGTGCAAGTCGCTTACCGGGACAGGGGGGAGACGAGCAGTACTTC
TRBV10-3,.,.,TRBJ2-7,CAISERGATYEQYF,TGTGCCATCAGTGAGAGGGGCGCTACCTACGAGCAGTACTTC
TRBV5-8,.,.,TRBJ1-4,CASSGGGGKEKLFF,TGTGCCAGCAGTGGGGGTGGAGGGAAGGAAAAACTGTTTTTT
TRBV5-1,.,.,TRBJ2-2,CASRQTESGELFF,TGCGCCAGCAGGCAGACAGAATCCGGGGAGCTGTTTTTT
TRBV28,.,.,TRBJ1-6,CASSSHSGINNSPLHF,TGTGCCAGCAGTTCGCACTCCGGGATTAATAATTCACCCCTCCACTTT
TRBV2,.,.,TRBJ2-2,CASSAGNTGELFF,TGTGCCAGCAGTGCGGGGAACACCGGGGAGCTGTTTTTT
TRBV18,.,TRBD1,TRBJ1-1,CASSPAGTANTEAFF,TGTGCCAGCTCACCAGCCGGGACAGCCAACACTGAAGCTTTCTTT
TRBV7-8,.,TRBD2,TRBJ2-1,CASKKLAGGRDEQFF,TGTGCCAGCAAGAAACTAGCGGGGGGGCGGGATGAGCAGTTCTTC
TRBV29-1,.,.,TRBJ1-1,CSVEGVGTEAFF,TGCAGCGTCGAGGGGGTAGGGACTGAAGCTTTCTTT
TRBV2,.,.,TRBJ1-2,CASSQQIGYTF,TGTGCCAGCAGTCAACAAATTGGCTACACCTTC
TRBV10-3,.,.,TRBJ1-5,CAISAGSNQPQHF,TGTGCCATCAGTGCAGGGAGCAATCAGCCCCAGCATTTT
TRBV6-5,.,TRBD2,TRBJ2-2,CASKSGSVGGELFF,TGTGCCAGCAAGAGCGGGAGTGTCGGCGGGGAGCTGTTTTTT
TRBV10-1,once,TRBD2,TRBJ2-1,CASSESNPGLAENNEQFF,TGCGCCAGCAGTGAGTCAAATCCGGGACTAGCGGAAAACAATGAGCAGTTCTTC
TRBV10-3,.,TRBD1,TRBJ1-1,CAISEKGTGGIWAFF,TGTGCCATCAGTGAGAAGGGGACAGGGGGGATTTGGGCTTTCTTT
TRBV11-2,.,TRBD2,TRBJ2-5,CASSEISGEETQYF,TGTGCCAGCTCGGAGATTAGCGGGGAAGAGACCCAGTACTTC
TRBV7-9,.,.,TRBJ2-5,CASSLATGFGETQYF,TGTGCCAGCAGCTTAGCGACGGGGTTCGGCGAGACCCAGTACTTC
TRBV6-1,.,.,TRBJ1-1,CASSERGAFGNTEAFF,TGTGCCAGCAGTGAACGGGGGGCGTTCGGGAACACTGAAGCTTTCTTT
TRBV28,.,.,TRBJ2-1,CASSSGTTPNEQFF,TGTGCCAGCAGTTCCGGGACAACACCCAATGAGCAGTTCTTC
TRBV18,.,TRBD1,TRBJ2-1,CASSPLVVDRGPHNEQFF,TGTGCCAGCTCACCACTCGTGGTCGACAGGGGGCCCCACAATGAGCAGTTCTTC
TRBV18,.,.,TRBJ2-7,CASSPKDISYEQYF,TGTGCCAGCTCTCCAAAGGACATCTCCTACGAGCAGTACTTC